This TCR beta chain was found in a study of graft-versus-host responses after intestinal transplantation (dated by TCRdb to 2020 to 2022). About the full investigation: Multivisceral, liver-intestinal, or isolated intestinal transplants were received by the recipients. The cohort enrolled some 24 intestinal transplant recipients, one of whom was a retransplant, and 3 patients without pretransplant specimens were excluded. Donor T cell macrochimerism was defined as a peak of at least 4% donor T cells among recipient peripheral blood mononuclear cells. After intestinal transplantation, graft-versus-host and host-versus-graft alloreactive T cell clones in the graft, circulation and bone marrow were tracked using bulk TCR-beta CDR3 sequencing. Samples from a few later patients were sequenced in-house on an Illumina MiSeq with MiXCR processing rather than by the commercial service. Anti-thymocyte globulin induction was given to all recipients, followed by maintenance tacrolimus and steroids for two to three years. Alloreactive clones were identified by sequencing pre-transplant mixed lymphocyte reaction products and comparing them with unstimulated pre-transplant donor and recipient T cells.

After transplant, bone marrow was aspirated from the posterior iliac crest or from another site chosen by the physician. Broader findings and caveats from the paper: The conclusions were limited by the relatively low number and heterogeneity of the intestinal transplant patients. GvH clones were found in recipient bone marrow, and some of the GvH clones appeared earlier in ileal mucosa or blood, which is consistent with an intestinal mucosal origin. Peak levels of circulating GvH clones were associated with declines in HvG clones early after transplant. In the allografts of patients with donor T cell macrochimerism, GvH to HvG T cell clonal ratios were high.

The library was built by means of the immunoSEQ multiplex PCR assay. For most patients, genomic DNA was subjected to high-throughput TCR-beta CDR3 sequencing by Adaptive Biotechnologies. The study's processing was this. Adaptive's ImmunoSEQ software supplied the TCR sequencing data for approximately 18 patients, while MiXCR and VDJtools were used to process three other patients. CDR3 nucleotide sequences shared between donor and recipient were removed because the origin of such sequences could not be assigned. To be classed as alloreactive, a clone needed at least 2-fold expansion over unstimulated cells and a minimum CFSE-low frequency of 0.002% (template counts) or 0.001% (read counts). Clones detected in sequenced pre-transplant spleen, lymph node, or MLR CFSE-low populations of the donor or recipient were defined as mappable. The cumulative frequency of alloreactive clones was calculated as a percentage of all sequences, weighted by copy number. This is the immuneACCESS table as TCRdb keeps it, with only in-frame sequences that have V and J called. A part of the clones is gone; compared with another copy, unresolved V genes explain less than half, and the rest is unexplained. V and J calls and clone size follow that table, whereas D and trimming were derived from the DNA. This sample lists about 19,000 clones; approximately 89% were detected once. Around half of the sample comes from the top ten.

Relative to germline, V is missing 3 bases and J is missing 7 bases, with 7 bases of the junction outside any gene match. The germline V gene yields SGDLS for CDR1 and YYNGEE for CDR2. The CDR3 goes from the cysteine to the phenylalanine over 14 residues. Of the read, only the CDR3 DNA is kept; its 42 bases are in frame from base 1. With respect to this clone: This clone's antigen is unknown. No base quality information exists; no much larger clone differs at one position.

This clonotype originated in a human patient who received an intestinal transplant, so some T cells may come from the graft donor. The rearranged segments are TRBV9 and TRBJ2-1, with TRBD2 identical over 7 junction bases. The material was bone marrow, obtained about 130 days after transplant. The bases are TGTGCCAGCAGCGCCCAGGGAGGGGCGAATGAGCAGTTCTTC. Its protein reads: CASSAQGGANEQFF. Beyond the CDR3, the reference TRBV9 and TRBJ2-1 genes provide the residues; the full variable domain reads: DSGVTQTPKHLITATGQRVTLRCSPRSGDLSVYWYQQSLDQGLQFLIQYYNGEERAKGNILERFSAQQFPDLHSELNLSSLELGDSALYFCASSAQGGANEQFFGPGTRLTVL.